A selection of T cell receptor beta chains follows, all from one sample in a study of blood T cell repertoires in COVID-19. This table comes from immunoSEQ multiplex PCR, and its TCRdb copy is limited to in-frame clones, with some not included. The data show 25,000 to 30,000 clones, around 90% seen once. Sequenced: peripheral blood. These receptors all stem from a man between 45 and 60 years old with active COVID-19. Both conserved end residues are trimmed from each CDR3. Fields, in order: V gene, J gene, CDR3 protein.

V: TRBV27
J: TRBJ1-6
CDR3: ASSFLGGRHSPLH

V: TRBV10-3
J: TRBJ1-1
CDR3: AISEPDSGKNTEAF

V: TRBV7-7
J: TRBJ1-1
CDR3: ASSLDAASEAF

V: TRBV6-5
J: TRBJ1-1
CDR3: ASRLTGTEAF

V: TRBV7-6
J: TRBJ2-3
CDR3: ASSSSGASTDTQY

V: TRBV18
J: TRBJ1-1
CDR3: ASSPQTGNTEAF

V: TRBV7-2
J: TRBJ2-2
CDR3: ASTSQGPGELF

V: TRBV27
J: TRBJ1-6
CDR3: ASSPIPTLYNSPLH

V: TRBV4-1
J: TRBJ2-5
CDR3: ASSQLDRVTETQY

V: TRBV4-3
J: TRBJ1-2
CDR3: ASSPQTGNYGYT

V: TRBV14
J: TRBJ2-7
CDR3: ASSLLDRGEQY

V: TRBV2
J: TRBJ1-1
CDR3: ASRQEITPGAF

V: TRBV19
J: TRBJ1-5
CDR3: ASSATGPRRGAQH

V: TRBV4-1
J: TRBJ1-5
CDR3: ASSQVTGGIQPQH

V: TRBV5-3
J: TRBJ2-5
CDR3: ARSSDRVGETQY

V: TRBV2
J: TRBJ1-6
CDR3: ASSVDKYNSPLH

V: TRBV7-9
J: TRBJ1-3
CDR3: ASSPTVISGNTIY

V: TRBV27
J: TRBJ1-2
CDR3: ASSLETGGLYGYT

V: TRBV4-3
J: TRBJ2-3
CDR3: ASSQELAGVGDTQY

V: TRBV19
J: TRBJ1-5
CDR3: ASSVTGHQH

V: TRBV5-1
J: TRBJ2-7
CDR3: ASTQGQNLYEQY

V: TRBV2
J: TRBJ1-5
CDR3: ASNGRGNQPQH

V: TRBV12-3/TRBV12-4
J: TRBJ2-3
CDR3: ASSLTPSGGGY

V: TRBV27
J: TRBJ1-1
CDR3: ASSHRGGTEAF

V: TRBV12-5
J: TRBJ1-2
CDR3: ASGLGHAANYGYT

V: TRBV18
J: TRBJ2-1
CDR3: ASSLRLAGGNNEQF

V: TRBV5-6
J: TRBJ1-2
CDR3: ASSFRDRARYGYT

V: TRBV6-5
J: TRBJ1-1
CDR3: ASRVDPTTGGAF

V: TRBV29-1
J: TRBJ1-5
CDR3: SVRDRGYQPQH

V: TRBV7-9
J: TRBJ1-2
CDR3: ASSLGGRQDGYT

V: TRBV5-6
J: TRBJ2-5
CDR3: ASSWSGGEFEETQY

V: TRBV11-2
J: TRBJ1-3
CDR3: ASSLYRLRNWDTIY

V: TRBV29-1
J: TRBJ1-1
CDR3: SVVRQGRVDTEAF

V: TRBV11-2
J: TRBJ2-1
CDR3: ASSRTGMSNEQF

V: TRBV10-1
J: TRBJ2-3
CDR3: ASSPDWGRSDTQY

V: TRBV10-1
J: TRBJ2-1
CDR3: ASSDFADPPGQF

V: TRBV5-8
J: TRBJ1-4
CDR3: ASSLTTTGVLREKLF

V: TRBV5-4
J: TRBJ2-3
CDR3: ASSLPPGPGGYSTDTQY

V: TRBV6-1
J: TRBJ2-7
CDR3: ASSEARGWHEQY

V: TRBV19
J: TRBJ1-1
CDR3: ASSPGAGYMNTEAF

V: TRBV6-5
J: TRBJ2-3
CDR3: ASRGGLAGTDTQY

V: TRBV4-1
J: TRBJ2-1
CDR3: ASSLVRERQF

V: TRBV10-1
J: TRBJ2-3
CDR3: ASSSYSNTQY

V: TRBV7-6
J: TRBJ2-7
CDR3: ASSAQDRGLLSSYEQY

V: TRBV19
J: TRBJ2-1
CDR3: ASLARTGSNEQF

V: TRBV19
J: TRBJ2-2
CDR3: ASSNRGFGELF

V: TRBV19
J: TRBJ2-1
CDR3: ASTRRSASGSNEQF

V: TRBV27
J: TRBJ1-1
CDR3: ASSSDSNLF

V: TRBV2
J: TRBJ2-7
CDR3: ASRPTEILYEQY

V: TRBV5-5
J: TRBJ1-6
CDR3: ASRRTGSSYNSPLH

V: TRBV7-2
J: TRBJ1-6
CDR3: ASSLVQGGNSPLH

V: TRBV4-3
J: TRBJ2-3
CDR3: ASSPGTGGDTQY

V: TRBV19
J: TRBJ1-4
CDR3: ASSDPGQGHEKLF

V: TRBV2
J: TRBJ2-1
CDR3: AIETSGSVNEQF

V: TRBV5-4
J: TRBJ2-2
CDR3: ASSFAGGGTGELF

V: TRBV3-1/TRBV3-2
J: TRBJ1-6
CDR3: ASSSGRGIRNSPLH

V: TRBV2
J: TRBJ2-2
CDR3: ASSEHRANTGELF

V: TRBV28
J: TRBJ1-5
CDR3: ASSETGESNQPQH